This T cell receptor beta chain originates from a study of CD8+ T cells in alopecia areata. Turning to the study itself: Treated patients were dosed with oral tofacitinib, taking 5 to 10 mg twice daily.

The trim removed 4 bases at V and 9 bases at J, leaving 8 bases unmatched. This CDR3 is 13 amino acids long. CDR1 is MNHEY, CDR2 SVGAGI, per germline. Overall study results and limits: On tofacitinib, scalp and blood still held many of the expanded lesional clones.

The authors extracted RNA and reverse transcribed it into cDNA as the sequencing template. TCRdb's table, derived via immunoSEQ multiplex PCR, lists solely in-frame clones and lacks some. The sample holds roughly 190,000 clones, around 56% seen once. With respect to this clone: The target antigen is unknown.

Treatment in this sample: oral pan-JAK inhibitor, 5-10 mg twice daily. The source was CD4+ T cells sorted from blood, collected at week 4, from a patient treated with tofacitinib. The rearrangement joins TRBV6-5 to TRBJ2-7; 8 bases are a match to TRBD1. The source of this sequence is a human donor with alopecia areata. The CDR3 loop reads CASSSSRTGRQYF. CDR3 sequence (DNA): TGTGCCAGCAGTTCATCCCGGACAGGGAGGCAGTACTTC.